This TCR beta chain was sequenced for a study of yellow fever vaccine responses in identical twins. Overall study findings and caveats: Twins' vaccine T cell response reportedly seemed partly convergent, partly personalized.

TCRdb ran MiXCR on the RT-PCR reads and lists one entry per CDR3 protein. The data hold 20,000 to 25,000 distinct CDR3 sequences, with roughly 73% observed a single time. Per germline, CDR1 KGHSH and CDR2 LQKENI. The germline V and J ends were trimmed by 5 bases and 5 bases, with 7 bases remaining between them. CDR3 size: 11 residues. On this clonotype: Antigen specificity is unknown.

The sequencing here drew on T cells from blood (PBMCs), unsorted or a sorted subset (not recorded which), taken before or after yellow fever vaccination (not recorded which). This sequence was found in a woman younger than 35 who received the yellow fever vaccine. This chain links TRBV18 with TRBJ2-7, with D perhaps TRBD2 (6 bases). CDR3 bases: TGTGCCAGCTCAGGCGGGAACGAGCAGTACTTC. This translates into CASSGGNEQYF.